This is a list of T cell receptor beta chains from one sample in a study of blood T cell repertoires in COVID-19. TCRdb's copy holds only in-frame clones and misses some; the assay was immunoSEQ multiplex PCR. Here the sample spans 150,000 to 200,000 clones, around four fifths being singletons. The sequenced sample consisted of PBMCs or T cells enriched from blood (not recorded which). All receptors come from a woman aged 60-75 years who had recovered from COVID-19. Both conserved end residues are part of each CDR3. The D gene is left open where the match is weak. Clone size is shown for a subset of rows, as once, few, many or a class of expanded clone.

cdr3_length,clone_size,d_call,j_call,v_call,cdr3_aa,cdr3_nt
17,.,TRBD1,TRBJ1-2,TRBV2,CASSGGHGGGSSYGYTF,TGTGCCAGCAGTGGAGGGCATGGAGGGGGCTCGAGCTATGGCTACACCTTC
12,once,.,TRBJ1-2,TRBV3-1/TRBV3-2,CASSQGLFGYTF,TGTGCCAGCAGCCAGGGACTGTTTGGCTACACCTTC
15,few,TRBD1,TRBJ1-6,TRBV19,CASSPSGQGNSPLHF,TGTGCCAGTAGTCCCTCCGGACAGGGTAATTCACCCCTCCACTTT
11,.,.,TRBJ2-3,TRBV20-1,CSVGSADTQYF,TGCAGTGTCGGTAGCGCAGATACGCAGTATTTT
14,.,TRBD2,TRBJ2-5,TRBV2,CASSGGREEETQYF,TGTGCCAGCAGTGGAGGGCGGGAGGAAGAGACCCAGTACTTC
14,.,.,TRBJ2-7,TRBV5-1,CASSLLVGGYEQYF,TGCGCCAGCAGCTTGCTGGTGGGAGGCTACGAGCAGTACTTC
13,.,TRBD1,TRBJ2-5,TRBV29-1,CSVGQGRGETQYF,TGCAGCGTAGGACAGGGGCGAGGGGAGACCCAGTACTTC
16,.,.,TRBJ2-3,TRBV6-6,CASSYSAGTSTDTQYF,TGTGCCAGCAGTTACTCGGCGGGGACTAGCACAGATACGCAGTATTTT
13,.,.,TRBJ1-4,TRBV5-6,CASSLLRSEKLFF,TGTGCCAGCAGCTTGTTACGGTCTGAAAAACTGTTTTTT
13,.,TRBD2,TRBJ2-1,TRBV28,CASSPGGYNEQFF,TGTGCCAGCAGCCCGGGGGGGTACAATGAGCAGTTCTTC
15,.,.,TRBJ2-1,TRBV7-3,CASSHGGLARNEQFF,TGTGCCAGCAGCCATGGTGGGCTAGCGCGGAATGAGCAGTTCTTC
13,.,TRBD1,TRBJ2-4,TRBV5-4,CASSRQGENIQYF,TGTGCCAGCAGTCGACAGGGAGAAAACATTCAGTACTTC
16,.,.,TRBJ2-1,TRBV5-6,CASSLEVAGTYNEQFF,TGTGCCAGCAGCTTGGAGGTGGCGGGGACCTACAATGAGCAGTTCTTC
16,.,.,TRBJ1-1,TRBV4-1,CASSQEARTGIAEAFF,TGCGCCAGCAGCCAAGAGGCCCGTACAGGGATCGCTGAAGCTTTCTTT
13,.,.,TRBJ1-4,TRBV19,CASSWSGNEKLFF,TGTGCCAGTAGTTGGTCAGGGAATGAAAAACTGTTTTTT
12,.,.,TRBJ1-2,TRBV27,CASSSPTGGYTF,TGTGCCAGCAGTTCCCCCACCGGTGGCTACACCTTC
14,.,TRBD1,TRBJ1-6,TRBV5-4,CASSPGTGGRPLHF,TGTGCCAGCAGCCCAGGGACAGGGGGTCGCCCCCTCCACTTT
15,.,TRBD2,TRBJ2-3,TRBV5-1,CASSTGLLYTDTQYF,TGCGCCAGCAGCACGGGACTACTATACACAGATACGCAGTATTTT
15,.,.,TRBJ2-2,TRBV7-9,CASSLGDWSTGELFF,TGTGCCAGCAGCTTAGGGGACTGGAGCACCGGGGAGCTGTTTTTT
15,.,TRBD1,TRBJ1-4,TRBV9,CASSPPGGGNEKLFF,TGTGCCAGCAGCCCCCCAGGGGGCGGAAATGAAAAACTGTTTTTT
15,.,TRBD1,TRBJ2-3,TRBV5-1,CASSFQGAGADTQYF,TGCGCCAGCAGCTTTCAGGGGGCAGGAGCAGATACGCAGTATTTT
15,.,.,TRBJ2-1,TRBV11-3,CASSLGLGVYNEQFF,TGTGCCAGCAGCTTGGGACTTGGGGTCTACAATGAGCAGTTCTTC
14,few,.,TRBJ1-2,TRBV28,CATFAGRTIYGYTF,TGTGCCACCTTTGCGGGACGGACGATCTATGGCTACACCTTC
15,.,.,TRBJ1-1,TRBV5-1,CASSLVGAGNTEAFF,TGCGCCAGCAGCTTGGTTGGAGCTGGGAACACTGAAGCTTTCTTT
16,.,TRBD2,TRBJ2-1,TRBV4-2,CASSPRTSGGDNEQFF,TGTGCCAGCAGCCCGAGGACTAGCGGGGGGGACAATGAGCAGTTCTTC
14,.,.,TRBJ1-3,TRBV27,CASSLYGSGNTIYF,TGTGCCAGCAGTTTATACGGCTCTGGAAACACCATATATTTT
17,.,TRBD1,TRBJ2-3,TRBV28,CASSPGTGGPHTDTQYF,TGTGCCAGCAGCCCCGGGACAGGGGGACCTCACACAGATACGCAGTATTTT
16,.,.,TRBJ2-7,TRBV27,CASSPLRERGSYEQYF,TGTGCCAGCAGTCCACTTCGCGAGCGAGGGTCCTACGAGCAGTACTTC